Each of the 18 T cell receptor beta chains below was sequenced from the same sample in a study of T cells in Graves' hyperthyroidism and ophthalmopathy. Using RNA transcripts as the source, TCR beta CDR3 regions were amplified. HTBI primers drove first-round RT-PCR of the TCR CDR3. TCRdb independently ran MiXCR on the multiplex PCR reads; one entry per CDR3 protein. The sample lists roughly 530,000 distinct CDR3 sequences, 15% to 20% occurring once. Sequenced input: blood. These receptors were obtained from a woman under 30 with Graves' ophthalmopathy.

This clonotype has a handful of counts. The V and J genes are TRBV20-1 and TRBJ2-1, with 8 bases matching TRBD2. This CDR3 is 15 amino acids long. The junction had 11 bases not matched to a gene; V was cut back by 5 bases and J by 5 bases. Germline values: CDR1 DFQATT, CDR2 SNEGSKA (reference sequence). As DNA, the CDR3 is TGCAGTGCTCCAACCCCTGGACTAGCTAACAATGAGCAGTTCTTC. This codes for CSAPTPGLANNEQFF.

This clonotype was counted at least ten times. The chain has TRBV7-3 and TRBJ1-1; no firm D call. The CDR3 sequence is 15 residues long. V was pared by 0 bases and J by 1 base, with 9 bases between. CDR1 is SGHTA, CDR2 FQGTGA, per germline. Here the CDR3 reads CASSLTQVANTEAFF. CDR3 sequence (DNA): TGTGCCAGCAGCTTAACCCAGGTCGCGAACACTGAAGCTTTCTTT.

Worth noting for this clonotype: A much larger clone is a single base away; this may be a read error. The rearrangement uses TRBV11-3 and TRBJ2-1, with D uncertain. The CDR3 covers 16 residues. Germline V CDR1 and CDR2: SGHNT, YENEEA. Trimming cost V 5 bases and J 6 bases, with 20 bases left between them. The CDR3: CASSPHIRTDSNEQFF. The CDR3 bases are TGTGCCAGCAGCCCCCATATCAGGACGGATTCCAATGAGCAGTTCTTC.

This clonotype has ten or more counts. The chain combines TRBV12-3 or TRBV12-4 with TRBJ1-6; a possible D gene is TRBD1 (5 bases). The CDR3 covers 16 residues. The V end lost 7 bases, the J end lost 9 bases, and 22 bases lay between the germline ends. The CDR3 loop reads CASTPEWGRGGSPLHF. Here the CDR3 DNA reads TGTGCCAGCACCCCGGAGTGGGGCCGGGGTGGTTCACCCCTCCACTTT.

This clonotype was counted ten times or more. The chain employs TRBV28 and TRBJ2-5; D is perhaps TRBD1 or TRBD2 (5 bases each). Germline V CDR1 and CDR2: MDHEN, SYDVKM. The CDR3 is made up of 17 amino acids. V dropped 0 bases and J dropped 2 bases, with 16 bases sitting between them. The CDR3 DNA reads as TGTGCCAGCAGTTTATGGTGGGACGGACGACTACAAGAGACCCAGTACTTC. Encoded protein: CASSLWWDGRLQETQYF.

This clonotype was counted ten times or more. The CDR3 region is CASSRTGRGDGGQFF. CDR3 nucleotides: TGTGCCAGCAGCCGAACAGGACGCGGCGATGGGGGGCAGTTCTTC. The V gene is TRBV27, the J gene TRBJ2-1; D may correspond to TRBD1 or TRBD2 (5 bases each). Per the germline V gene, CDR1 is MNHEY and CDR2 is SMNVEV (reference sequence). CDR3 length equals 15 residues. V dropped 6 bases and J dropped 12 bases, with 24 bases sitting between them.

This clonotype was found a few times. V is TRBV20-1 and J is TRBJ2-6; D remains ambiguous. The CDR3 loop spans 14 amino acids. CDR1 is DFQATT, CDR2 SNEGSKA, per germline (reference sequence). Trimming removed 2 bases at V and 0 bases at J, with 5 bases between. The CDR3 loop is CSARPLSGANVLTF. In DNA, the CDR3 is TGCAGTGCTAGACCGCTCTCTGGGGCCAACGTCCTGACTTTC.

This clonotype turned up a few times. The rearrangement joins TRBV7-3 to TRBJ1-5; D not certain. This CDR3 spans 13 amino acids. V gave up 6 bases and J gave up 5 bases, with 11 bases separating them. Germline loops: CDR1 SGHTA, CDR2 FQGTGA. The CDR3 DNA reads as TGTGCCAGCAGTCAGAGCCCGGATCAGCCCCAGCATTTT. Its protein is CASSQSPDQPQHF.

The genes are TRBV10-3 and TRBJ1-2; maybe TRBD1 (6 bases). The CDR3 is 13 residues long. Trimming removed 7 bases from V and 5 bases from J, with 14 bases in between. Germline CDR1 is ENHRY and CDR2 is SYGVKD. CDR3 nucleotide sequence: TGTGCCATCACCTCGGACAGATTTTATGGCTACACCTTC. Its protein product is CAITSDRFYGYTF.

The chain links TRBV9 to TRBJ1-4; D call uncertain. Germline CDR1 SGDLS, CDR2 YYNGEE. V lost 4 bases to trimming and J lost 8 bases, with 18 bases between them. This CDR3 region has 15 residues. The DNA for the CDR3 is TGTGCCAGCAGCACCACTTTCCGGCCCGGGGAAAAACTGTTTTTT. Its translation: CASSTTFRPGEKLFF.

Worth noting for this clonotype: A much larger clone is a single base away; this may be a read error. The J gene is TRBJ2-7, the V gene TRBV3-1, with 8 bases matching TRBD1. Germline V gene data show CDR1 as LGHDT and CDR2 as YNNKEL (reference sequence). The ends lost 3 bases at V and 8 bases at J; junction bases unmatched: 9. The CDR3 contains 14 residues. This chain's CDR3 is CASSHADRENKQYF. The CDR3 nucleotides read TGTGCCAGCAGCCATGCGGACAGGGAAAACAAGCAGTACTTC.

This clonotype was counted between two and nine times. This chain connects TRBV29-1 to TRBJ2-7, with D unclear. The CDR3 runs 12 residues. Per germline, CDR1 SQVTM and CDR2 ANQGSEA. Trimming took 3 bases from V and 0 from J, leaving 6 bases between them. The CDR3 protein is CSVDGTSYEQYF. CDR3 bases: TGCAGCGTTGACGGCACCTCCTACGAGCAGTACTTC.

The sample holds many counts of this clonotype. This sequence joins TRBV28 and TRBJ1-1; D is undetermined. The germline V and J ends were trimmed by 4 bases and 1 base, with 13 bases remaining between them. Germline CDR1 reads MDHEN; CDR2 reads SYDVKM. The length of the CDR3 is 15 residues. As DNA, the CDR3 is TGTGCCAGCAGTTCACCCTTCAGCCCGAACACTGAAGCTTTCTTT. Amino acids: CASSSPFSPNTEAFF. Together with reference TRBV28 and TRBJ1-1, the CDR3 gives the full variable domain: DVKVTQSSRYLVKRTGEKVFLECVQDMDHENMFWYRQDPGLGLRLIYFSYDVKMKEKGDIPEGYSVSREKKERFSLILESASTNQTSMYLCASSSPFSPNTEAFFGQGTRLTVV.

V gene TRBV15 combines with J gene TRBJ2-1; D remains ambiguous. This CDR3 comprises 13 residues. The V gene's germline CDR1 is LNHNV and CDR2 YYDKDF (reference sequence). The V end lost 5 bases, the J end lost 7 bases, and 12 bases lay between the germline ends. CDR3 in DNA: TGTGCCACCAGCGTGGTCCGGTGGAATGAGCAGTTCTTC. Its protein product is CATSVVRWNEQFF.

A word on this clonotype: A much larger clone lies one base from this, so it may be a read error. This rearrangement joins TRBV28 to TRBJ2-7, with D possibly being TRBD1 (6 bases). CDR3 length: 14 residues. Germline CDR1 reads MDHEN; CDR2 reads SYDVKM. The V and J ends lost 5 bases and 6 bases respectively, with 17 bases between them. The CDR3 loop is CASSLSGRGREQYF. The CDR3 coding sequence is TGTGCCAGCAGTCTCTCGGGCAGGGGCCGCGAGCAGTACTTC.

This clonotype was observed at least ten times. The CDR3 here is CATGATDGYTF. CDR3 in DNA: TGTGCCACCGGGGCGACGGATGGCTACACCTTC. V and J are TRBV15 and TRBJ1-2; D might be TRBD1 (5 bases). The CDR3 is 11 residues long. V lost 8 bases and J 6 bases, leaving 10 bases between the germline ends. Germline CDR1 reads LNHNV; CDR2 reads YYDKDF (reference sequence).

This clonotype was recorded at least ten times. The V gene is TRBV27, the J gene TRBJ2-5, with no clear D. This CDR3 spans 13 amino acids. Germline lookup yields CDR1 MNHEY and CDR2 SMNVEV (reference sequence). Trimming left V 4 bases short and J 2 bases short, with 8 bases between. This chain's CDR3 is CASSSSEQETQYF. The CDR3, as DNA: TGTGCCAGCAGTTCCTCCGAGCAAGAGACCCAGTACTTC.

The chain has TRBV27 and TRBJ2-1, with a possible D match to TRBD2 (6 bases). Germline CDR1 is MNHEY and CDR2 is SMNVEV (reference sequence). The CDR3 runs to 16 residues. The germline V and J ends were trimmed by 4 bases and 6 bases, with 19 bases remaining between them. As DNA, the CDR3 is TGTGCCAGCAGTTACCGGGACGGCGGGATGAGCAATGAGCAGTTCTTC. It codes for CASSYRDGGMSNEQFF.